These T cell receptor beta chains were read from a single sample in a study of blood T cell repertoires in COVID-19. The repertoire was sequenced with immunoSEQ multiplex PCR; TCRdb's copy has only in-frame clones and lacks some. The sample records about 16,000 clones, approximately 88% being singletons. Source material: peripheral blood. Receptors originate from a man between 60 and 75 years old with acute or convalescent COVID-19. Each CDR3 is given with its conserved first and last residue. Each record gives: CDR3 protein, CDR3 DNA, clone size, V gene, D gene, J gene. The D gene is left open where the match is weak. Expanded clones get a size class; other rows say once, few or many, or leave the size out.

CDR3aa: CASSTRDRGVPEAFF
CDR3nt: TGTGCCAGCAGTACCCGGGACAGGGGAGTGCCTGAAGCTTTCTTT
abundance: -
v_gene: TRBV6-5
d_gene: TRBD1
j_gene: TRBJ1-1

CDR3aa: CASSWGQGSSYEQYF
CDR3nt: TGCGCCAGCAGCTGGGGACAGGGCAGCTCCTACGAGCAGTACTTC
abundance: -
v_gene: TRBV5-1
d_gene: TRBD1
j_gene: TRBJ2-7

CDR3aa: CASSPGSITSTDTQYF
CDR3nt: TGCGCCAGCAGCCCCGGGTCGATCACTAGCACAGATACGCAGTATTTT
abundance: -
v_gene: TRBV5-1
d_gene: -
j_gene: TRBJ2-3

CDR3aa: CASRLGLAGDQETQYF
CDR3nt: TGTGCCAGCAGGCTCGGACTAGCGGGGGACCAAGAGACCCAGTACTTC
abundance: -
v_gene: TRBV7-9
d_gene: TRBD2
j_gene: TRBJ2-5

CDR3aa: CASSFTQGTSGRSNEQFF
CDR3nt: TGTGCCAGCAGTTTCACGCAGGGGACTAGCGGGAGAAGCAATGAGCAGTTCTTC
abundance: few
v_gene: TRBV27
d_gene: TRBD2
j_gene: TRBJ2-1

CDR3aa: CASTPLGQATEKLFF
CDR3nt: TGTGCCAGTACGCCCTTGGGACAGGCAACCGAAAAACTGTTTTTT
abundance: -
v_gene: TRBV19
d_gene: TRBD1
j_gene: TRBJ1-4

CDR3aa: CASSQGRGTGIRREQFF
CDR3nt: TGCGCCAGCAGCCAAGGGCGGGGGACAGGGATACGAAGAGAGCAGTTCTTC
abundance: -
v_gene: TRBV4-1
d_gene: TRBD1
j_gene: TRBJ2-1

CDR3aa: CASGQEAFYEQYF
CDR3nt: TGTGCCAGCGGACAGGAAGCCTTCTACGAGCAGTACTTC
abundance: -
v_gene: TRBV2
d_gene: TRBD1
j_gene: TRBJ2-7

CDR3aa: CASSGTAGIDTQYF
CDR3nt: TGTGCCAGCAGCGGGACAGCCGGAATAGATACGCAGTATTTT
abundance: -
v_gene: TRBV9
d_gene: -
j_gene: TRBJ2-3

CDR3aa: CASRPDRGGLRGVTEAFF
CDR3nt: TGTGCCAGCAGACCTGACAGGGGCGGACTCCGAGGGGTAACTGAAGCTTTCTTT
abundance: -
v_gene: TRBV5-4
d_gene: TRBD1
j_gene: TRBJ1-1

CDR3aa: CASSPGEKLFF
CDR3nt: TGTGCCAGCTCACCCGGGGAAAAACTGTTTTTT
abundance: -
v_gene: TRBV18
d_gene: -
j_gene: TRBJ1-4

CDR3aa: CASSFGTSGGVSEQYF
CDR3nt: TGTGCCAGCAGCTTTGGAACTAGCGGGGGCGTCTCGGAGCAGTACTTC
abundance: -
v_gene: TRBV4-2
d_gene: TRBD2
j_gene: TRBJ2-7

CDR3aa: CASSWSSSGTGDYEQYF
CDR3nt: TGTGCCAGCAGTTGGAGCTCTTCCGGGACAGGCGACTACGAGCAGTACTTC
abundance: -
v_gene: TRBV28
d_gene: TRBD1
j_gene: TRBJ2-7

CDR3aa: CASSQEGGTETQYF
CDR3nt: TGTGCCAGCAGCCAAGAGGGGGGGACAGAGACCCAGTACTTC
abundance: -
v_gene: TRBV4-2
d_gene: TRBD2
j_gene: TRBJ2-5

CDR3aa: CASSESGGDGYTF
CDR3nt: TGCGCCAGCAGTGAGTCTGGCGGTGATGGCTACACCTTC
abundance: -
v_gene: TRBV10-1
d_gene: -
j_gene: TRBJ1-2

CDR3aa: CASSSQTGDYGYTF
CDR3nt: TGTGCCAGCAGCTCGCAGACAGGGGACTATGGCTACACCTTC
abundance: -
v_gene: TRBV5-4
d_gene: TRBD1
j_gene: TRBJ1-2

CDR3aa: CASSSTLAASTDTQYF
CDR3nt: TGTGCCAGTAGTTCCACTCTAGCGGCTAGCACAGATACGCAGTATTTT
abundance: -
v_gene: TRBV19
d_gene: TRBD2
j_gene: TRBJ2-3